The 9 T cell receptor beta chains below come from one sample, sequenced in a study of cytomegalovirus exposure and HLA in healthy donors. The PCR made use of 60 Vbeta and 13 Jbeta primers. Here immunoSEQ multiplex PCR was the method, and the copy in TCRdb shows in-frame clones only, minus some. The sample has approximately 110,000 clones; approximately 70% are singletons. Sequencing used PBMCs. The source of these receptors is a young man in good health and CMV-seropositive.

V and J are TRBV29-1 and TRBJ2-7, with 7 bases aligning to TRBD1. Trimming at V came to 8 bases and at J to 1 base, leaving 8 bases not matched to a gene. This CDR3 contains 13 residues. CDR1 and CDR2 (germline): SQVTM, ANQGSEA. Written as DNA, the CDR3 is TGCAGCATAAGGGACAGACCATCCTACGAGCAGTACTTC. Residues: CSIRDRPSYEQYF.

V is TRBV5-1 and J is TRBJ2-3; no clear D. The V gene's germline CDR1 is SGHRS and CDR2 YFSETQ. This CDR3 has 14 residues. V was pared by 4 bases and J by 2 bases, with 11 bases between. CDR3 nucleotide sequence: TGCGCCAGCAGCCCCGGTCTTTACACAGATACGCAGTATTTT. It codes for CASSPGLYTDTQYF.

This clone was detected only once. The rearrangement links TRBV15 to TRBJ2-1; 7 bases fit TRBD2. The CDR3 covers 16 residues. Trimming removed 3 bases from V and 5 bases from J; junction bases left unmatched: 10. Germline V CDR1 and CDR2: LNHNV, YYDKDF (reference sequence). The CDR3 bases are TGTGCCACCAGCAGGGTGACTAGCTTAGTCCACAATGAGCAGTTCTTC. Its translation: CATSRVTSLVHNEQFF.

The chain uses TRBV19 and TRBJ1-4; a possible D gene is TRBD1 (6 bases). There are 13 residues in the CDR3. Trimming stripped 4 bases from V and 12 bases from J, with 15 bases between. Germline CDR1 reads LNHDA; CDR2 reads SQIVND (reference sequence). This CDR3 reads CASSNLQGDELFF. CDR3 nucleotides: TGTGCCAGTAGTAATTTACAGGGTGATGAACTGTTTTTT.

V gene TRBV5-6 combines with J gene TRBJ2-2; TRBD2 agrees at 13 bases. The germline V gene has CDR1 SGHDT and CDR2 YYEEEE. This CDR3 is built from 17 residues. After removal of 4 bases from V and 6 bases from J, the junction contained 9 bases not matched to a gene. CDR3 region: CASSDPGTSGASGELFF. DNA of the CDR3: TGTGCCAGCAGCGACCCAGGGACTAGCGGGGCCTCCGGGGAGCTGTTTTTT.

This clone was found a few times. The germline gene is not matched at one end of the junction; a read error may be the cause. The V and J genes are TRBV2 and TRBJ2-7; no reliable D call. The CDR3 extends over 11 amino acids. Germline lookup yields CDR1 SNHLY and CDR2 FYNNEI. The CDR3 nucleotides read TGCGAGCAGAATGCGGCATACGAGCAGTACTTC. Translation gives CEQNAAYEQYF.

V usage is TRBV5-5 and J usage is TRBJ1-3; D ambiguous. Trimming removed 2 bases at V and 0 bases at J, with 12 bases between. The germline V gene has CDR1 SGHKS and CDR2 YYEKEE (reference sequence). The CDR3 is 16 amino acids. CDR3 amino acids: CASSLYNSPSGNTIYF. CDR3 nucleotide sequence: TGTGCCAGCAGCTTATATAACAGTCCCTCTGGAAACACCATATATTTT.

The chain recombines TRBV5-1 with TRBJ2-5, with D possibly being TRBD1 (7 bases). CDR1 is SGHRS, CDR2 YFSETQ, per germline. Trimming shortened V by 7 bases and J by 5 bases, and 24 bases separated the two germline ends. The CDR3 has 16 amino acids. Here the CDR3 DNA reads TGCGCCAGCTACGACAGGGCAGGAGGTGGGGGGGAGACCCAGTACTTC. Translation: CASYDRAGGGGETQYF.

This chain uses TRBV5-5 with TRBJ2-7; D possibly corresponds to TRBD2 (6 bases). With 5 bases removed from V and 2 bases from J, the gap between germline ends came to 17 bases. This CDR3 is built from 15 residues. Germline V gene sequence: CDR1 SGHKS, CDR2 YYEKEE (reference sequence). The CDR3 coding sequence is TGTGCCAGCAGTATAGGGACTCTCATTCCCTACGAGCAGTACTTC. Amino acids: CASSIGTLIPYEQYF.